Sequencing of this T cell receptor beta chain was carried out in a study of a mutant IDH1 vaccine in newly diagnosed glioma. Study in general: The treated group averaged approximately 42 years old and was about 60% male, roughly 40% female. Therapy received beforehand was radiotherapy, temozolomide, or both, with most patients given both.

Time point reported: baseline, week 1 (first vaccination visit). The treatment here: pre-vaccination baseline after standard-of-care therapy. Donors had new IDH1-mutant astrocytomas of WHO grade 3 or 4 (ATRX-lost). The CDR3 has 14 residues. Germline V CDR1 and CDR2: MNHEY, SMNVEV (reference sequence). V was shortened by 11 bases and J by 9 bases, with 23 bases between the two germline ends. As concerns this clone: Its antigen is still unknown.

Study observations and caveats: It was approximately 92% of patients that developed vaccine-induced immune responses.

TCRdb's table, derived via immunoSEQ multiplex PCR, lists solely in-frame clones and lacks some. This table holds 90,000 to 95,000 clones, 83% found once. This TCR was recovered from a woman aged 45-59 years with glioma. The sequencing used PBMCs, collected from a glioma patient treated with radiotherapy, temozolomide or both. The chain uses TRBV27 and TRBJ2-1; no clear D gene. CDR3 in DNA: TGTGCCTGTTATAAGGCAGGCCGCCTTAGTGAGCAGTTCTTC. It specifies CACYKAGRLSEQFF.